Listed here are 10 T cell receptor beta chains from one sample, sequenced in a study of identical twins. TCRdb called the 5' RACE reads again in MiXCR, with one record for every CDR3 protein. Among roughly 350,000 distinct CDR3 sequences listed, about 12% were seen once. These data were also reused for a study on yellow fever vaccine responses in identical twins.

Sequencing was done on a sample of CD8+ T cells sorted from blood. The receptors come from a woman younger than 35 in good health.

A few counts support this clonotype. The rearrangement links TRBV4-1 to TRBJ2-7; D gene uncertain. The CDR3 spans 16 residues. Trimming shortened V by 0 bases and J by 2 bases, and 14 bases separated the two germline ends. CDR1 and CDR2 from the germline V gene are MGHRA and YSYEKL. The CDR3 region is CASSQEVFRFPYEQYF. For the CDR3, the DNA is TGCGCCAGCAGCCAAGAGGTTTTCCGCTTCCCCTACGAGCAGTACTTC.

In this sample, this clonotype turned up a few times. This chain joins TRBV5-1 and TRBJ2-3; D gene unclear. Trimming removed 2 bases from V and 11 bases from J, with 21 bases in between. CDR1 is SGHRS, CDR2 YFSETQ, per germline. This CDR3 has 15 amino acids. Written as DNA, the CDR3 is TGCGCCAGCAGCTTTGAACAGCCCTCAATCCTCGAGCAGTATTTT. Protein: CASSFEQPSILEQYF.

The chain is built from TRBV10-3 and TRBJ1-1, with unresolved D. The CDR3 length is 12 residues. V was shortened by 4 bases and J by 3 bases, with 6 bases between the two germline ends. The germline CDR1 and CDR2 sequences are ENHRY and SYGVKD. The CDR3 coding sequence is TGTGCCATCAGTGTCGGGGACACTGAAGCTTTCTTT. Protein product: CAISVGDTEAFF.

This clonotype was detected a few times. The chain joins TRBV12-3 or TRBV12-4 to TRBJ1-6; no firm D call. This CDR3 region has 14 residues. V lost 6 bases and J 8 bases, leaving 14 bases between the germline ends. DNA for the CDR3: TGTGCCAGCAGCCACCTGGGAAGTGATTCACCCCTCCACTTT. Amino acid sequence: CASSHLGSDSPLHF.

The V call is TRBV3-1, the J call TRBJ1-2; D is possibly TRBD1 (5 bases). Germline V CDR1 and CDR2: LGHDT, YNNKEL (reference sequence). There are 17 residues in the CDR3. V dropped 4 bases and J dropped 2 bases, with 20 bases sitting between them. CDR3 DNA sequence: TGTGCCAGCAGCCCGGCTGGGTCAGGGATCCAGAACTATGGCTACACCTTC. This encodes CASSPAGSGIQNYGYTF.

This clonotype was recorded a few times. The rearrangement uses TRBV29-1 and TRBJ2-1, with 9 bases identical to TRBD1. The germline V gene encodes CDR1 SQVTM and CDR2 ANQGSEA. Trimming removed 7 bases from V and 5 bases from J; junction bases left unmatched: 9. CDR3 length: 14 residues. CDR3: CSADRDRDNNEQFF. As DNA, the CDR3 is TGCAGCGCAGACCGGGACAGGGATAACAATGAGCAGTTCTTC.

This clonotype was recorded at least ten times. The gene calls are TRBV5-1 and TRBJ1-2; D not resolved. Germline CDR1 is SGHRS and CDR2 is YFSETQ. Trimming left V 4 bases short and J 3 bases short, with 13 bases between. The CDR3 runs 14 residues. CDR3 coding DNA: TGCGCCAGCAGCCCCCAAGGTGAATACTATGGCTACACCTTC. This gives the protein CASSPQGEYYGYTF.

This clonotype appeared many times. This chain joins TRBV5-1 and TRBJ2-5; 8 bases agree with TRBD1. CDR1 and CDR2 (germline): SGHRS, YFSETQ. The CDR3 loop spans 16 amino acids. The J segment lost 4 bases and the V segment lost 2 bases, leaving 10 bases of the junction unmatched. The CDR3 spells CASSFRGRGGGETQYF. Here the CDR3 DNA reads TGCGCCAGCAGCTTCAGGGGGCGCGGTGGAGGAGAGACCCAGTACTTC.

This clonotype occurred a few times. DNA of the CDR3: TGTGCCAGCAGTGAAACTGAAAGGGGGCCCTACAATGAGCAGTTCTTC. Translated: CASSETERGPYNEQFF. The chain is built from TRBV25-1 and TRBJ2-1; 7 bases line up with TRBD1. Germline V gene sequence: CDR1 MGHDK, CDR2 SYGVNS. V trimming: 2 bases; J trimming: 2 bases; junction bases outside the gene matches: 6. CDR3 length: 16 amino acids. Variable domain in full (rest from reference TRBV25-1 and TRBJ2-1): EADIYQTPRYLVIGTGKKITLECSQTMGHDKMYWYQQDPGMELHLIHYSYGVNSTEKGDLSSESTVSRIRTEHFPLTLESARPSHTSQYLCASSETERGPYNEQFFGPGTRLTVL.

This clonotype was seen repeatedly, ten times or more. The chain links TRBV5-5 to TRBJ2-2; D unclear. The CDR3 is 14 amino acids. Germline V lookup: CDR1 SGHKS, CDR2 YYEKEE (reference sequence). V lost 1 base to trimming and J lost 1 base, with 5 bases between them. In DNA, the CDR3 is TGTGCCAGCAGCTTGTGGGGGAACACCGGGGAGCTGTTTTTT. Amino acids: CASSLWGNTGELFF.